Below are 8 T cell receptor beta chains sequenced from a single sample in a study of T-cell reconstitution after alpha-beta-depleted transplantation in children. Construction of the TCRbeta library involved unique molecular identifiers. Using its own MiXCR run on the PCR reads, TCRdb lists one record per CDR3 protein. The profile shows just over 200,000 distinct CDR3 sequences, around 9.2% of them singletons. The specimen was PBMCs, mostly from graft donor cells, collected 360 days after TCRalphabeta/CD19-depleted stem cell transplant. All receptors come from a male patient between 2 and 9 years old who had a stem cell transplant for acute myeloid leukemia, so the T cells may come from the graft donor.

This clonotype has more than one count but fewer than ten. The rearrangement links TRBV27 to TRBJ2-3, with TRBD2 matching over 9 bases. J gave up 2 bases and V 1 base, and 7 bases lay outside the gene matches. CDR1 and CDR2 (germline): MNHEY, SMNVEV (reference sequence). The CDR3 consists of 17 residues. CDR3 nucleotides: TGTGCCAGCAGTTTATTCTGGCTAGCGGGATCCACAGATACGCAGTATTTT. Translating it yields CASSLFWLAGSTDTQYF.

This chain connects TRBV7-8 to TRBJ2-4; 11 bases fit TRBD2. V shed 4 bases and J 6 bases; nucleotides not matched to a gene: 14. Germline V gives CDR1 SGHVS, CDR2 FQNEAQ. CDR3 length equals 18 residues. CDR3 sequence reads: CASSYPISGGDPRNIQYF. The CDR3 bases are TGTGCCAGCAGCTACCCCATTAGCGGGGGGGATCCAAGAAACATTCAGTACTTC.

The chain's CDR3 is CATSDSGAGQETQYF. The CDR3 DNA sequence: TGTGCCACCAGTGATTCAGGGGCGGGACAAGAGACCCAGTACTTC. The chain uses TRBV24-1 and TRBJ2-5; D may correspond to TRBD1 or TRBD2 (6 bases each). The CDR3 consists of 15 residues. The germline V and J ends were trimmed by 2 bases and 2 bases, with 11 bases remaining between them. Germline CDR1 reads KGHDR; CDR2 reads SFDVKD.

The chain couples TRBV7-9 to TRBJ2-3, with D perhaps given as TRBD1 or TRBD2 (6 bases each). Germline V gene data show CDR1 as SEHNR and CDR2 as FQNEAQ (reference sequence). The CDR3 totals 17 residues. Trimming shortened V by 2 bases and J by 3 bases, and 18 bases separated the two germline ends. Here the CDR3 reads CASSLPPLGGPTDTQYF. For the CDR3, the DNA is TGTGCCAGCAGCTTACCACCCCTCGGGGGCCCGACAGATACGCAGTATTTT.

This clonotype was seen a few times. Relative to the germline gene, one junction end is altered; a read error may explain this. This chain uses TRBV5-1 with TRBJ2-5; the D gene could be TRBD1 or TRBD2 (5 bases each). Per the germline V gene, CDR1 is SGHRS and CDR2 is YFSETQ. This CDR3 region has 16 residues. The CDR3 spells CASSWGLRTGSLYTNF. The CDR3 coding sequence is TGCGCCAGCAGCTGGGGGTTAAGGACTGGGTCTCTCTATACTAACTTC. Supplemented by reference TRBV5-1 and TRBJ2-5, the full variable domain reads KAGVTQTPRYLIKTRGQQVTLSCSPISGHRSVSWYQQTPGQGLQFLFEYFSETQRNKGNFPGRFSGRQFSNSRSEMNVSTLELGDSALYLCASSWGLRTGSLYTNFGPGTRLLVL.

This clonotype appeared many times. In nucleotides, the CDR3 is TGTGCCAGCGCCGGGACTACCCTAGATACGCAGTATTTT. Translating gives CASAGTTLDTQYF. The V and J genes are TRBV5-6 and TRBJ2-3; TRBD2 matches at 7 bases. Germline lookup yields CDR1 SGHDT and CDR2 YYEEEE. CDR3 length: 13 amino acids. V shed 7 bases and J 5 bases; nucleotides not matched to a gene: 7.

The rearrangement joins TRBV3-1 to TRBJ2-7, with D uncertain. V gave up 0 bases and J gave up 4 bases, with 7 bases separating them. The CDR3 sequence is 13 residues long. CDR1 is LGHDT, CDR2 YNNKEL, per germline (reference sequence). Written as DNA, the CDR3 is TGTGCCAGCAGCCAAGACCCGAGGTACGAGCAGTACGTC. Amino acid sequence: CASSQDPRYEQYV.

DNA of the CDR3: TGCGCCAGCAGCTTTTCCACAGGGAGCTACGAGCAGTACGTC. Translated: CASSFSTGSYEQYV. The chain joins TRBV5-1 to TRBJ2-7; TRBD1 is a possible D gene (6 bases). Trimming took off 2 bases at V and 3 bases at J, with 12 bases between the two ends. Germline V gene lookup returns CDR1 SGHRS and CDR2 YFSETQ. The CDR3 length is 14 residues.